The 12 T cell receptor beta chains listed next were all sequenced from one sample in a study of T cell changes during pregnancy in multiple sclerosis. Libraries were prepared by immunoSEQ multiplex PCR; TCRdb keeps only in-frame clonotypes and omits some of them. This sample yields about 59,000 clones, of which about 93% are seen a single time; approximately 0.35% belongs to the top ten. Here the sequenced sample was CD4+ T cells from peripheral blood mononuclear cells, taken before pregnancy. The origin of the receptors is a female donor with multiple sclerosis, enrolled in a pregnancy study.

The rearrangement links TRBV4-3 to TRBJ2-7, with 11 bases lining up with TRBD2. Germline CDR1 reads LGHNA; CDR2 reads YSLEER. Trimming took 0 bases from V and 6 from J; bases not matched to a gene: 4. There are 15 residues in the CDR3. The CDR3: CASSQELLAGVEQYF. The CDR3 DNA follows: TGCGCCAGCAGCCAAGAACTACTAGCGGGAGTCGAGCAGTACTTC.

This clone came up a few times. The chain links TRBV29-1 to TRBJ1-2; possible D gene TRBD1, 5 bases. Germline assignment: CDR1 SQVTM and CDR2 ANQGSEA. The CDR3 runs to 11 residues. Trimming stripped 3 bases from V and 8 bases from J, with 10 bases between. CDR3 DNA sequence: TGCAGCGTTGAGACAGCGGGAGGCTACACCTTC. It specifies CSVETAGGYTF.

In its sample, this clone was seen once. The chain carries TRBV28 and TRBJ1-5, with 8 bases identical to TRBD1. Trimming took 8 bases from V and 7 from J; bases not matched to a gene: 10. The CDR3 contains 14 residues. CDR1 and CDR2 from the germline V gene are MDHEN and SYDVKM. In nucleotides, the CDR3 is TGTGCCAGCGACGACAGGGGTCCGAAACAGCCCCAGCATTTT. This encodes CASDDRGPKQPQHF.

The J gene is TRBJ1-2, the V gene TRBV25-1; a weak D match, TRBD1 (6 bases). CDR1 and CDR2 from the germline V gene are MGHDK and SYGVNS. There are 14 residues in the CDR3. V lost 7 bases to trimming and J lost 8 bases, with 20 bases between them. This CDR3 is CASKKQGVSAGYTF. CDR3 nucleotide sequence: TGTGCCAGCAAGAAACAGGGTGTCTCTGCGGGCTACACCTTC.

V gene TRBV28 combines with J gene TRBJ2-2; no firm D call. Germline CDR1 reads MDHEN; CDR2 reads SYDVKM. With 3 bases removed from V and 4 bases from J, the gap between germline ends came to 12 bases. There are 15 residues in the CDR3. The CDR3 bases are TGTGCCAGCAGTTTGCGAGAATTTCGCACCGGGGAGCTGTTTTTT. Translating gives CASSLREFRTGELFF.

The J gene is TRBJ2-1, the V gene TRBV19; TRBD2 is a possible D gene (6 bases). Germline CDR1 LNHDA, CDR2 SQIVND (reference sequence). V was trimmed by 4 bases and J by 12 bases, leaving 16 bases between them. This CDR3 has 13 residues. CDR3 sequence (DNA): TGTGCCAGTAGTAATCACCGGGACTTAGTGCAGTTCTTC. Translated: CASSNHRDLVQFF. The full variable domain, completed using reference TRBV19 and TRBJ2-1, is DGGITQSPKYLFRKEGQNVTLSCEQNLNHDAMYWYRQDPGQGLRLIYYSQIVNDFQKGDIAEGYSVSREKKESFPLTVTSAQKNPTAFYLCASSNHRDLVQFFGPGTRLTVL.

This rearrangement joins TRBV7-2 to TRBJ2-3, with 9 bases aligning to TRBD2. This CDR3 has 16 residues. Trimming at V came to 5 bases and at J to 4 bases, leaving 10 bases not matched to a gene. Germline CDR1 reads SGHTA; CDR2 reads FQGNSA. This CDR3 is CASSQDSGRAPDTQYF. The CDR3 DNA reads as TGTGCCAGCAGCCAGGATAGCGGGAGAGCCCCAGATACGCAGTATTTT.

The V gene is TRBV30, the J gene TRBJ2-5; D may be TRBD2 (6 bases). The CDR3 covers 17 residues. The germline gives CDR1 GTSNPN, CDR2 SVGIG (reference sequence). V was shortened by 1 base and J by 2 bases, with 20 bases between the two germline ends. CDR3 sequence reads: CAWSGSSGTLGQETQYF. CDR3 nucleotide sequence: TGTGCCTGGAGTGGGAGTAGCGGCACTCTGGGGCAAGAGACCCAGTACTTC.

This clone was seen a single time. The J gene is TRBJ2-7, the V gene TRBV11-2; no definite D call. V was trimmed by 6 bases and J by 3 bases, leaving 9 bases between them. The CDR3 totals 12 residues. Germline assignment: CDR1 SGHAT and CDR2 FQNNGV. The CDR3 DNA sequence: TGTGCCAGCAGGATAGAGAACTACGAGCAGTACTTC. Amino acid sequence: CASRIENYEQYF.

V gene TRBV4-2 combines with J gene TRBJ2-1; no clear D. V was clipped by 1 base and J by 5 bases, with 15 bases between them. This CDR3 has 16 residues. The germline gives CDR1 LGHNA, CDR2 YNFKEQ. The chain's CDR3 is CASSQGDSRNNNEQFF. Here the CDR3 DNA reads TGTGCCAGCAGCCAAGGTGATAGCCGGAACAACAATGAGCAGTTCTTC.

CDR3 nucleotides: TGCAGCGTTCGAGCCTCCCAAGAGACCCAGTACTTC. Amino acids: CSVRASQETQYF. J is TRBJ2-5 and V is TRBV29-1; D call uncertain. In germline, CDR1 is SQVTM, CDR2 ANQGSEA. This CDR3 comprises 12 residues. Trimming pared 5 bases from V and 1 base from J, leaving 8 bases between.

The V gene is TRBV5-6, the J gene TRBJ2-2; 7 bases are a match to TRBD1. The CDR3 runs to 18 residues. V shed 2 bases and J 2 bases; nucleotides not matched to a gene: 12. The germline V gene has CDR1 SGHDT and CDR2 YYEEEE. The CDR3 loop reads CASSFADRWRTNTGELFF. The CDR3 nucleotides are TGTGCCAGCAGCTTCGCGGACAGGTGGAGGACCAACACCGGGGAGCTGTTTTTT.